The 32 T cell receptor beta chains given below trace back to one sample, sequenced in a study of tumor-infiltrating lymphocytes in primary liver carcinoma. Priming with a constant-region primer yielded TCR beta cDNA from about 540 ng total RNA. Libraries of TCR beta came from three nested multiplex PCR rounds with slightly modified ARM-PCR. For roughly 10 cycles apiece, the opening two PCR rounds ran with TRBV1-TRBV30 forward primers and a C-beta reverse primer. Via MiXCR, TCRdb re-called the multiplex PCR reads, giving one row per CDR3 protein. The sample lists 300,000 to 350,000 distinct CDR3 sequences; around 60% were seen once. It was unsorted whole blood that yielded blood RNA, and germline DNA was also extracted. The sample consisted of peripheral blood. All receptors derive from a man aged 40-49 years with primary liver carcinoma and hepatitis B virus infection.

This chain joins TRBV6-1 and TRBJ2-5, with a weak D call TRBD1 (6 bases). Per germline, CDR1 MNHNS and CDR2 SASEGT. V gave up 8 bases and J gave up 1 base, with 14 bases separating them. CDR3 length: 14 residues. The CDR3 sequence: CASLDRQTQETQYF. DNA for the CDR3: TGTGCCAGCCTGGACAGACAGACCCAAGAGACCCAGTACTTC.

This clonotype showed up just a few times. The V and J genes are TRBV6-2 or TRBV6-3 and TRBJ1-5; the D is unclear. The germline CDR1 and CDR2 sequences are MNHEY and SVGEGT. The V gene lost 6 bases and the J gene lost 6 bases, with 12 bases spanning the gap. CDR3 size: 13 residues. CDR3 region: CASSSGLFQPQHF. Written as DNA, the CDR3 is TGTGCCAGCAGCTCTGGACTTTTTCAGCCCCAGCATTTT.

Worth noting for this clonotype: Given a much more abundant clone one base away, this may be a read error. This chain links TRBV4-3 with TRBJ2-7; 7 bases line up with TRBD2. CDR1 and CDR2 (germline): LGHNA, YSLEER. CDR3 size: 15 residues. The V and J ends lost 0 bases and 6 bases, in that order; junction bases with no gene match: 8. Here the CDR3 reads CASSQDRPAGFEQYF. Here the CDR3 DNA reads TGCGCCAGCAGCCAAGATAGGCCAGCGGGATTCGAGCAGTACTTC.

In nucleotides, the CDR3 is TGTGCCATCAACCCTTTGGGCGGTGGCCAAGAGACCCAGTACTTC. Encoded protein: CAINPLGGGQETQYF. The chain recombines TRBV10-3 with TRBJ2-5; D remains ambiguous. CDR3 length: 15 residues. V was pared by 7 bases and J by 1 base, with 16 bases between. Germline V gene sequence: CDR1 ENHRY, CDR2 SYGVKD.

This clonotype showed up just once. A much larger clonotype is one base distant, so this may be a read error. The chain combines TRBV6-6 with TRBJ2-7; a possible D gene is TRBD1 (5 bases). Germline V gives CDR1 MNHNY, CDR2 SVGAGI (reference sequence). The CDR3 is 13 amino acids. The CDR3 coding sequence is TGTGCCAACAGTTACTCCAGGGTGGAGGAGCAGTACTTC. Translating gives CANSYSRVEEQYF.

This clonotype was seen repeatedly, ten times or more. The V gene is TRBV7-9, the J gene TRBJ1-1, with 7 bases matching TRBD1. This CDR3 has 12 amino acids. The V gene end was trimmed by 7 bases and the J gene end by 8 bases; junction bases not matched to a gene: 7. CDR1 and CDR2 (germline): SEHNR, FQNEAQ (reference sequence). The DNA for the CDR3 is TGTGCCAGCACCCTAGGAGGGGGCGAAGCTTTCTTT. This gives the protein CASTLGGGEAFF.

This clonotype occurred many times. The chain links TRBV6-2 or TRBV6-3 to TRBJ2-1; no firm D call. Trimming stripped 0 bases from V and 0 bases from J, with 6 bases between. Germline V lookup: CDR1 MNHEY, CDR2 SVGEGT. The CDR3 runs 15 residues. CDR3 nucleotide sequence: TGTGCCAGCAGTTACTCCTGGAGCTCCTACAATGAGCAGTTCTTC. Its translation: CASSYSWSSYNEQFF.

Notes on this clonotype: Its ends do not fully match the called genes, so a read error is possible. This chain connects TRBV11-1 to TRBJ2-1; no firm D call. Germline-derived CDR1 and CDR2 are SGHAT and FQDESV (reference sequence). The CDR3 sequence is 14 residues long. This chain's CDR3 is CASSLWAVYDELFF. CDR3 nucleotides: TGTGCCAGCAGCTTATGGGCAGTGTACGATGAGCTGTTCTTC.

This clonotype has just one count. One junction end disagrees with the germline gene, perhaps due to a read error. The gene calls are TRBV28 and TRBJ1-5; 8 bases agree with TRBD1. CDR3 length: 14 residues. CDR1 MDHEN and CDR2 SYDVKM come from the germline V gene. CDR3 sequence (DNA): TGTGCCAGCAGTTTGGTGGACAGGGTTCAACCCCCGCATTTT. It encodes CASSLVDRVQPPHF.

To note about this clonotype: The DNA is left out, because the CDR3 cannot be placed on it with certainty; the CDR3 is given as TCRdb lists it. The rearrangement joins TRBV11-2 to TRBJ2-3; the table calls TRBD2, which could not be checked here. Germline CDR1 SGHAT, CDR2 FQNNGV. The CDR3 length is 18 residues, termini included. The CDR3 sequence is CASSLAVGSGSTADTQCF.

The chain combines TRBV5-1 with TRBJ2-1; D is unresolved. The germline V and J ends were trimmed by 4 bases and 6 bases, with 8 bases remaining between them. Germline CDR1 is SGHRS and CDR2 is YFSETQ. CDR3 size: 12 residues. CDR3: CASSPEGNEQFF. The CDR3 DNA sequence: TGCGCCAGCAGCCCCGAAGGCAATGAGCAGTTCTTC.

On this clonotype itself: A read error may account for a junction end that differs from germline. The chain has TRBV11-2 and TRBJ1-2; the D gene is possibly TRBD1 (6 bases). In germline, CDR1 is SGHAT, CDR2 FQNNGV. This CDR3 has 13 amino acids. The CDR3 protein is CVSSLVAGDGYTF. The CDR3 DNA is TGTGTCAGCAGCTTAGTTGCAGGGGACGGCTACACCTTC.

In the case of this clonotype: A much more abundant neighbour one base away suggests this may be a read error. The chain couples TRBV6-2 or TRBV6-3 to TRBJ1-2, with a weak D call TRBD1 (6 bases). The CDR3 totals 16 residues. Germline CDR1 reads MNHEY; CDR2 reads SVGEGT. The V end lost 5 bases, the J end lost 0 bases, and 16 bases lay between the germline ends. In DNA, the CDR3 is TGTGCCAGCAGTGACTACGTACAGGGAGCTAACTATGGCTACACCTTC. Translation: CASSDYVQGANYGYTF.

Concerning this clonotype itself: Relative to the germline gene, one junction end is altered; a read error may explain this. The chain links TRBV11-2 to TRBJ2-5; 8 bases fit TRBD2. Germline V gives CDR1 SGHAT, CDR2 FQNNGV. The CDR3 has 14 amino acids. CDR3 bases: TGTGCCAGCGGCTTCAGCGGGGGACAAGAGACCCAGTACTTC. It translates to CASGFSGGQETQYF.

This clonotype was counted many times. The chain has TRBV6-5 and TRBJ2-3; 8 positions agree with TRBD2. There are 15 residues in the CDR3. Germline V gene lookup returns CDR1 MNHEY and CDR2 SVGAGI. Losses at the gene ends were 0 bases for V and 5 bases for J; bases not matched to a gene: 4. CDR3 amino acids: CASSYSREGIDTQYF. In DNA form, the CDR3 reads TGTGCCAGCAGTTACTCCCGGGAGGGCATAGATACGCAGTATTTT.

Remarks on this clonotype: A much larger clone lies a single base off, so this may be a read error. Written as DNA, the CDR3 is TGTGCCAGCAGTCACTCGATAACTCGGGTAGATACGCAGTATTTT. Encoded protein: CASSHSITRVDTQYF. V usage is TRBV6-5 and J usage is TRBJ2-3; no clear D. CDR1 is MNHEY and CDR2 is SVGAGI in the germline V gene. The length of the CDR3 is 15 residues.

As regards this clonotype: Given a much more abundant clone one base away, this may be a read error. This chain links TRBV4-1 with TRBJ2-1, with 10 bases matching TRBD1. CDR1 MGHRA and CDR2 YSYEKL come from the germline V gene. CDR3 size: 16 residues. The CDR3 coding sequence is TGCGCCAGCAGCCAAGGGGGGACAGGGGCATGGAATGAGCAGCTCTTC. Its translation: CASSQGGTGAWNEQLF.

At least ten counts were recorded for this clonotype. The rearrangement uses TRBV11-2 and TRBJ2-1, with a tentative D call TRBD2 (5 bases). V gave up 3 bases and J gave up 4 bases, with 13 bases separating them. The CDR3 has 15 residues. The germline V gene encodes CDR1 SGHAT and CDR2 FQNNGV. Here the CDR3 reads CASSLGKAVYNEQFF. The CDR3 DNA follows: TGTGCCAGCAGCTTGGGCAAAGCGGTGTACAATGAGCAGTTCTTC.

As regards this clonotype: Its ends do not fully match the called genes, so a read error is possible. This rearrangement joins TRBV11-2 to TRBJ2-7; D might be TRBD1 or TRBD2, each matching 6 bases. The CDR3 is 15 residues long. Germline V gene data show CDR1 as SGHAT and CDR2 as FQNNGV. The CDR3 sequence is CTSSLEGGPWYEQYF. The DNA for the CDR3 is TGTACCAGTAGCTTAGAAGGGGGGCCCTGGTACGAGCAGTACTTC.

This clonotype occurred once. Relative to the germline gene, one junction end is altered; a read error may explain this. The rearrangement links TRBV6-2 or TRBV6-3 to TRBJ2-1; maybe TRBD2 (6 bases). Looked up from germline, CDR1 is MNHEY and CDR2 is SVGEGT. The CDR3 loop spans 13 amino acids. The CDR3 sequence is CASRRDSSGELFF. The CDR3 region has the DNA TGTGCCAGCCGCCGGGACTCATCCGGTGAGCTGTTCTTC.

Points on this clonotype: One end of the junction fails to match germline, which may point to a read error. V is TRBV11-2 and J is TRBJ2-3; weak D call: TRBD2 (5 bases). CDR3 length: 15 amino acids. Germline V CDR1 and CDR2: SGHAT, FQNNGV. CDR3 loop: CASSLEASSTDMQYF. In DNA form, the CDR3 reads TGCGCCAGCAGCTTAGAGGCTTCTAGCACAGATATGCAGTATTTT.

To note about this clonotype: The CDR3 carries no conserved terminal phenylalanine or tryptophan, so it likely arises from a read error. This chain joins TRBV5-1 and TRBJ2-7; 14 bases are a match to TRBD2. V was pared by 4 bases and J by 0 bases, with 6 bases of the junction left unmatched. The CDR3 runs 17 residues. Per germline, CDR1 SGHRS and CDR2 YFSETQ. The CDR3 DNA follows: TGCGCCAGCAGCACTGGACTAGCGGGAGGTAGCTCCTACGAGCAGTACTTA. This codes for CASSTGLAGGSSYEQYL.

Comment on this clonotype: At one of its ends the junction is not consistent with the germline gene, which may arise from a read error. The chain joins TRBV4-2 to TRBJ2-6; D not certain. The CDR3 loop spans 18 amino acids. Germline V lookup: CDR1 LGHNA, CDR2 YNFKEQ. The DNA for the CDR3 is TGTGTCAGCAGCCAAGATCTACCGTTGGGCTCTGGGGCCAACGTCCTGACTTTC. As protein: CVSSQDLPLGSGANVLTF.

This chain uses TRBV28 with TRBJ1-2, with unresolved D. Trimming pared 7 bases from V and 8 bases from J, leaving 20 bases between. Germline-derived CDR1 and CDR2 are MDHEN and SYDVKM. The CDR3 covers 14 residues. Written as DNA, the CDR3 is TGTGCCAGCACCGTCCAACAGCGGACGAGCGGCTACACCTTC. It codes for CASTVQQRTSGYTF.

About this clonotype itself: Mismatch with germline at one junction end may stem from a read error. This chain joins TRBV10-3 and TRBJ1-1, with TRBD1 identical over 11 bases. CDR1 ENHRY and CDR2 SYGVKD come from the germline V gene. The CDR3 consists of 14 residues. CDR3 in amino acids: CAIGTGGGSTEAFF. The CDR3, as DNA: TGCGCCATCGGGACAGGGGGTGGTAGCACTGAAGCTTTCTTT.

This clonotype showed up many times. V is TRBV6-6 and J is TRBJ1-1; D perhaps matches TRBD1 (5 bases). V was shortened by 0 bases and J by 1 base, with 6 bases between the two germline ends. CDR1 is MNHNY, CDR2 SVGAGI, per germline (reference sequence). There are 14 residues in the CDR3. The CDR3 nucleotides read TGTGCCAGCAGTTACTCGGGGCGGAACACTGAAGCTTTCTTT. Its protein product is CASSYSGRNTEAFF.

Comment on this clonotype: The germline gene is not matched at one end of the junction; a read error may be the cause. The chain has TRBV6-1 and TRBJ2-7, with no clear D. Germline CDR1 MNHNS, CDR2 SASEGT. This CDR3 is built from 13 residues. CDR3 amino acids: CASNGLDWYEQYF. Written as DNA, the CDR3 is TGCGCCAGCAATGGATTAGACTGGTACGAGCAGTACTTC.

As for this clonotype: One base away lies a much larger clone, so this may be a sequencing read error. The CDR3 reads CAIIQGLNTEAFF. DNA for the CDR3: TGTGCCATCATACAGGGTCTTAACACTGAAGCTTTCTTT. The chain joins TRBV10-3 to TRBJ1-1, with D maybe TRBD1 (6 bases). This CDR3 region has 13 residues. Germline V gene lookup returns CDR1 ENHRY and CDR2 SYGVKD. V shed 7 bases and J shed 2 bases, with 11 bases lying between them.

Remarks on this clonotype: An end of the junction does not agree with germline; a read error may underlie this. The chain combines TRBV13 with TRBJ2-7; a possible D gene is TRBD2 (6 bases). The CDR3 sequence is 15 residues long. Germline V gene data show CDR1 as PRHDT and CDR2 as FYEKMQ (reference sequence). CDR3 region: CASSGSSALSYEQCF. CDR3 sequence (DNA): TGTGCCAGCAGCGGGTCTAGCGCCCTCTCCTACGAGCAGTGCTTC.

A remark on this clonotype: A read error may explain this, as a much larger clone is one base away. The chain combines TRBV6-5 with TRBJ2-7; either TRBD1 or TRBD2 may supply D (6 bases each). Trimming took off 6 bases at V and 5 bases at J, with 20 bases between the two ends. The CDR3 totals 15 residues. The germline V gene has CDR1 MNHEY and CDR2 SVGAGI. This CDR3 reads CASRLRGLSSDEQYF. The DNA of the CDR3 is TGTGCCAGCAGACTCAGGGGTTTGTCTAGCGACGAGCAGTACTTC.

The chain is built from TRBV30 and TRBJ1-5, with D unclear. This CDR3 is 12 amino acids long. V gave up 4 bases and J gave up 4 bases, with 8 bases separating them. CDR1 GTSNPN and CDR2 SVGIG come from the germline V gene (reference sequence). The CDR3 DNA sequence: TGTGCCTGGAAGTGGAGAAATCAGCCCCAGCATTTT. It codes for CAWKWRNQPQHF.

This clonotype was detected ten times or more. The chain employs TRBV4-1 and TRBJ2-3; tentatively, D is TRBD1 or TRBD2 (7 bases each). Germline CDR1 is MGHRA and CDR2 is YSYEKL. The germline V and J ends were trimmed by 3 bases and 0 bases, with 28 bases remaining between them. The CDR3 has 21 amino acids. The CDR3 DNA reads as TGCGCCAGCAGCCACCCAGGGGGTGGCGGGAGTCGGGGAAAGAGCACAGATACGCAGTATTTT. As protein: CASSHPGGGGSRGKSTDTQYF.